The source of this TCR beta chain is a study of blood T cells in healthy people across ages. Study-wide results and limits: In long-lived donors, naive CD4+ cell counts and diversity exceeded those of aged donors.

Per the germline V gene, CDR1 is LGHNA and CDR2 is YSLEER. The CDR3 contains 15 residues. Isolation yielded PBMCs, at least 6.5 million per sample, in every case. This clonotype has more than one count but fewer than ten. Its antigen remains unidentified. A J-beta primer mix and a sample-barcoded 5' primer were used in a second PCR of about 7 to 12 cycles. MiXCR was run by TCRdb on the 5' RACE reads, yielding one entry per CDR3 protein. The sample comprises more than 1,000,000 distinct CDR3 sequences, approximately 25% of which are singletons, and 0.65% to 0.75% rests with the top ten. The same sample was also used in a study of T cells of mothers and their children. As that report states: The TCR beta CDR3 read count exceeded 8 million for each mother and was about 3 million for each child.

The sample was blood. The sequence came from a girl aged 2-10 years in good health. The J gene is TRBJ2-5, the V gene TRBV4-3; TRBD1 matches 8 bases. The J call may be mistaken, given a closer DNA end match to TRBJ2-7. The CDR3, as DNA: TGCGCCAGCAGCTCCCTTCCAGGGGGCATCAACGAGCAGTACTTC. It codes for CASSSLPGGINEQYF.